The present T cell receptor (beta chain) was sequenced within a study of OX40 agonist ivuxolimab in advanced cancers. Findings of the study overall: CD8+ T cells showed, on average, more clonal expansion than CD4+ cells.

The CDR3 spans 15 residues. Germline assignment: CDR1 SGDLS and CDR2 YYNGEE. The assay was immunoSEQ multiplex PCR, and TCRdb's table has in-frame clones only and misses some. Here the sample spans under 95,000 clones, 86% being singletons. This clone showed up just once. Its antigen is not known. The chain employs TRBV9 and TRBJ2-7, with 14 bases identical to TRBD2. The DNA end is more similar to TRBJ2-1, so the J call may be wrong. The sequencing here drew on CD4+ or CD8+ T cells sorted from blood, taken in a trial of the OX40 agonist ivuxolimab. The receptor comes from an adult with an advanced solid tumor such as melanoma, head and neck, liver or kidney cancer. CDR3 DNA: TGTGCCAGCAGCGTGACTAGCGGGGGGGCCGTTGAGCAGTTCTTC. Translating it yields CASSVTSGGAVEQFF.